Listed here is a single T cell receptor (beta chain). These data originate in a study of blood T cell repertoires in COVID-19. Study context: Samples of COVID-19 (acute and convalescent) were obtained from the United States, Italy and Spain. T cells, B-cell-depleted T cells, or PBMCs supplied cDNA or gDNA.

The authors' processing: Reference gene primer amplification yielded estimated nucleated cell counts. Sequencing was performed with immunoSEQ multiplex PCR; in TCRdb, only in-frame clones are kept and a portion is missing. V, J and clone size reflect that table, while D and trimming were determined from the DNA. The table records 120,000 to 150,000 clones, roughly 88% of them present only once. Losses at the gene ends were 6 bases for V and 1 base for J; bases not matched to a gene: 8. The germline CDR1 and CDR2 sequences are MNHEY and SVGAGI. The CDR3 length is 15 residues. The sequence was obtained from a man in his fifties or sixties with active or convalescent COVID-19. The gene calls are TRBV6-5 and TRBJ1-2; 7 positions match TRBD1. Sequencing was done on a sample of peripheral blood. Here the CDR3 reads CASRRGQELNYGYTF. In DNA, the CDR3 is TGTGCCAGCAGACGCGGACAGGAACTTAACTATGGCTACACCTTC.